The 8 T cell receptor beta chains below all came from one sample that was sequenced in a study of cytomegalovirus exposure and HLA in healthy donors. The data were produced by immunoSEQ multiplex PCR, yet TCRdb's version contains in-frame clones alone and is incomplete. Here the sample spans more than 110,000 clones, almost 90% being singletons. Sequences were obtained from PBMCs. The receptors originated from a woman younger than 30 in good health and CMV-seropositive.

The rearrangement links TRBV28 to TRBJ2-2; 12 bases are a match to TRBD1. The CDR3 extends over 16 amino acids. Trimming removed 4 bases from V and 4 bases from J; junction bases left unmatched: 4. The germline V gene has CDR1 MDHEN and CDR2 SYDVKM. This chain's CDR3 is CASSSRDRGRTGELFF. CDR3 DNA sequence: TGTGCCAGCAGTTCCCGGGACAGGGGGCGCACCGGGGAGCTGTTTTTT.

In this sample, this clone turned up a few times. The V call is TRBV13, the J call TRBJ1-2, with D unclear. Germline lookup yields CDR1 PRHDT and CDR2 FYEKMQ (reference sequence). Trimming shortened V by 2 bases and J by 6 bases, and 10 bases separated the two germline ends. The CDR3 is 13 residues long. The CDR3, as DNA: TGTGCCAGCAGCTTAACAGATCTCCATGGCTACACCTTC. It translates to CASSLTDLHGYTF.

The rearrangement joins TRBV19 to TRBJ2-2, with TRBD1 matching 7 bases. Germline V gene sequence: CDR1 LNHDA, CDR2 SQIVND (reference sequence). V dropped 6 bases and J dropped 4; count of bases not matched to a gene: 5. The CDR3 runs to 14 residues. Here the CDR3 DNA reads TGTGCCAGTAGACAGGGGCGTGGCACCGGGGAGCTGTTTTTT. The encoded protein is CASRQGRGTGELFF.

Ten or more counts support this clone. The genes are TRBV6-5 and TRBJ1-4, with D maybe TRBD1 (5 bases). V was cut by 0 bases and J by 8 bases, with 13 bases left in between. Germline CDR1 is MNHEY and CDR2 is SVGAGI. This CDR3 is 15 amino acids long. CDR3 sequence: CASSYSKRGDEKLFF. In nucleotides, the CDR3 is TGTGCCAGCAGTTACTCGAAAAGGGGCGACGAAAAACTGTTTTTT.

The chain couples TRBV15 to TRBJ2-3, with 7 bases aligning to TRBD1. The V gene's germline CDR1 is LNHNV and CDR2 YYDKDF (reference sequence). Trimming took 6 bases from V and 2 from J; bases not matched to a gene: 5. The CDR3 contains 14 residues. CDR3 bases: TGTGCCACCAGTAAGACAGGGTACACAGATACGCAGTATTTT. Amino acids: CATSKTGYTDTQYF.

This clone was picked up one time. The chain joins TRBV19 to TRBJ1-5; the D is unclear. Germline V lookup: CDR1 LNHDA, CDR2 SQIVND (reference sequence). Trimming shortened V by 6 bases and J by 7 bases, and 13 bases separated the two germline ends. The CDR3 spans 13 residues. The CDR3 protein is CASRLQPGQPQHF. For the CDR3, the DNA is TGTGCCAGTAGGCTTCAGCCGGGACAGCCCCAGCATTTT.

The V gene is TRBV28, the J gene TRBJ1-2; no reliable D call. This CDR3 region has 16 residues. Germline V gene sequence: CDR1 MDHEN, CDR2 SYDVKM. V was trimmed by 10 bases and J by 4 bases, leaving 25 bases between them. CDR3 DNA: TGTGCCACCAACACCCTTACTCGGGGTAAGGCCTATGGCTACACCTTC. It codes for CATNTLTRGKAYGYTF.

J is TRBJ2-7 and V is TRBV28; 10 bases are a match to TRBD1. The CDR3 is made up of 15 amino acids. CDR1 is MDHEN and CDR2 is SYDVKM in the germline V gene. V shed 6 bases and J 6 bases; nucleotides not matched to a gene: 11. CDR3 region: CASSSTGDRGREQYF. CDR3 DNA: TGTGCCAGCAGCTCCACCGGGGACAGGGGACGCGAGCAGTACTTC.